This is a list of T cell receptor beta chains from one sample in a study of blood T cells in healthy people across ages. TCRdb redid the calling of the 5' RACE reads with MiXCR, one entry per CDR3 protein. The sample carries over 1,300,000 distinct CDR3 sequences, approximately 63% recorded once. The specimen was blood. Receptor source: a man aged 18 to 30 in good health. CDR3s include the opening cysteine and the closing phenylalanine or tryptophan. The order of the fields is CDR3 protein, J gene, V gene.

cdr3_aa: CSASGGRPLETQYF
j_call: TRBJ2-5
v_call: TRBV20-1

cdr3_aa: CSVLGGSAGYEQYF
j_call: .
v_call: TRBV29-1

cdr3_aa: CASSSSGTRVRYEQFF
j_call: TRBJ2-1
v_call: TRBV13

cdr3_aa: CSARDRPGSWDSPLHF
j_call: TRBJ1-6
v_call: TRBV20-1

cdr3_aa: CASSGPNNEQFF
j_call: TRBJ2-1
v_call: TRBV7-9

cdr3_aa: CASGKRGSYEQYF
j_call: TRBJ2-7
v_call: TRBV27

cdr3_aa: CASSSQRQGLYSPLHF
j_call: TRBJ1-6
v_call: TRBV6-2/TRBV6-3

cdr3_aa: CASSYGLAETYEQYF
j_call: TRBJ2-7
v_call: TRBV9

cdr3_aa: CSVEDGLAGGLAAGEQYF
j_call: TRBJ2-5
v_call: TRBV29-1

cdr3_aa: CSAPGTSGFYEQYF
j_call: TRBJ2-7
v_call: TRBV20-1

cdr3_aa: CSAPGTSGSSIYNEQFF
j_call: TRBJ2-1
v_call: TRBV20-1

cdr3_aa: CSARVTGEAFF
j_call: TRBJ1-1
v_call: TRBV20-1

cdr3_aa: CASSCRGSGADIQYF
j_call: TRBJ2-4
v_call: TRBV12-3/TRBV12-4

cdr3_aa: CAISETGDGSNSPLHF
j_call: TRBJ1-6
v_call: TRBV10-3

cdr3_aa: CASSRDPSSYNSPLHF
j_call: TRBJ1-6
v_call: TRBV6-6

cdr3_aa: CASSPSTQGYEQYF
j_call: TRBJ2-7
v_call: TRBV18

cdr3_aa: CSVEPGREGGSNTEAFF
j_call: TRBJ1-1
v_call: TRBV29-1

cdr3_aa: CASSIPPLTGFETQYF
j_call: TRBJ2-5
v_call: TRBV7-9

cdr3_aa: CASSFLLGTLSYEQYF
j_call: .
v_call: TRBV28

cdr3_aa: CASSLERRPLGTDTQYF
j_call: TRBJ2-3
v_call: TRBV7-8

cdr3_aa: CASSYTGGDTEAFF
j_call: TRBJ1-1
v_call: TRBV6-6

cdr3_aa: CASSYGTSSGELFF
j_call: TRBJ2-2
v_call: TRBV6-5

cdr3_aa: CASSTGLPEGEQYF
j_call: TRBJ2-7
v_call: TRBV27

cdr3_aa: CASSPSPSSGANVLTF
j_call: TRBJ2-6
v_call: TRBV4-1

cdr3_aa: CASSLRQGLHGYTF
j_call: TRBJ1-2
v_call: TRBV28